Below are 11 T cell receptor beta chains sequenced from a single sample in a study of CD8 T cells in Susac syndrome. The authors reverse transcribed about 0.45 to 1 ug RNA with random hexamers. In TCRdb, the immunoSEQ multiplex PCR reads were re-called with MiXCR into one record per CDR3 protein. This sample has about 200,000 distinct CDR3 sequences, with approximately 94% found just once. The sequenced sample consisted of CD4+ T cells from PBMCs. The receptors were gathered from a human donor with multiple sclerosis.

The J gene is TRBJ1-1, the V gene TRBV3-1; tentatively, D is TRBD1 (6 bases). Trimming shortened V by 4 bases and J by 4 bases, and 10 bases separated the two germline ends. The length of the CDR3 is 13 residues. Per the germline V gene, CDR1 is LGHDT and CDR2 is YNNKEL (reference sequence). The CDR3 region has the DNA TGTGCCAGCAGCCGAGAGGGGGGCACTGAAGCTTTCTTT. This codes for CASSREGGTEAFF.

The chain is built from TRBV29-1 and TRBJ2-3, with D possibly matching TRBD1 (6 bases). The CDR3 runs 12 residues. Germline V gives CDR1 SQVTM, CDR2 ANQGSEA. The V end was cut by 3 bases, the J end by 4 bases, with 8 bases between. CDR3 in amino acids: CSVDGGPDTQYF. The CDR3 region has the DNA TGCAGCGTTGATGGGGGCCCAGATACGCAGTATTTT.

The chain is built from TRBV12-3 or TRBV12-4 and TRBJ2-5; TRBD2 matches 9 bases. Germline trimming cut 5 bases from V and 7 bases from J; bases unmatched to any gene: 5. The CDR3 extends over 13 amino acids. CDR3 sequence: CASSVGLAPTQYF. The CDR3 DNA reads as TGTGCCAGCAGTGTAGGACTAGCGCCGACCCAGTACTTC.

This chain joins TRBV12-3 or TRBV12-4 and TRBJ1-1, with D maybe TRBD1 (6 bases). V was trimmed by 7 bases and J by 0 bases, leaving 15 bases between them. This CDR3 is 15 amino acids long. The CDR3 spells CASTQRGGMNTEAFF. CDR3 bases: TGTGCCAGCACTCAAAGGGGGGGGATGAACACTGAAGCTTTCTTT.

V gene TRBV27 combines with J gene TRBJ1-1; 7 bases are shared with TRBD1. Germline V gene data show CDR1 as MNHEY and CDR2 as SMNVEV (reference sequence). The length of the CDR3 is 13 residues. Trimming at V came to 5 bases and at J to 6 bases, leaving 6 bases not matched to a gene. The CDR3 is CASSLQGRAEAFF. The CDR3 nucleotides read TGTGCCAGCAGTCTACAGGGGAGGGCTGAAGCTTTCTTT.

CDR3 coding DNA: TGCAGTGCTAGACCCTGGCGGGACAGCTCCTACAATGAGCAGTTCTTC. Translating gives CSARPWRDSSYNEQFF. The chain employs TRBV20-1 and TRBJ2-1, with D possibly TRBD1 on 7 matching bases. V was shortened by 2 bases and J by 0 bases, with 14 bases between the two germline ends. The CDR3 length is 16 residues. From germline, CDR1 is DFQATT and CDR2 SNEGSKA (reference sequence).

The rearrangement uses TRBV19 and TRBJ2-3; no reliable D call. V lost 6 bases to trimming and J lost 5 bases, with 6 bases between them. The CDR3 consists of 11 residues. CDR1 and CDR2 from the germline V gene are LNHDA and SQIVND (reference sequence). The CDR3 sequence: CASRNRDTQYF. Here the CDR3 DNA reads TGTGCCAGTAGAAACCGAGATACGCAGTATTTT.

CDR3 region: CASSSLTGDAWMQYF. For the CDR3, the DNA is TGTGCCAGCAGCTCGTTGACAGGGGACGCATGGATGCAGTATTTT. J is TRBJ2-3 and V is TRBV5-4; 8 bases are a match to TRBD1. The length of the CDR3 is 15 residues. The germline V gene encodes CDR1 SGHNT and CDR2 YYREEE (reference sequence). V gave up 3 bases and J gave up 11 bases; unmatched junction bases: 14.

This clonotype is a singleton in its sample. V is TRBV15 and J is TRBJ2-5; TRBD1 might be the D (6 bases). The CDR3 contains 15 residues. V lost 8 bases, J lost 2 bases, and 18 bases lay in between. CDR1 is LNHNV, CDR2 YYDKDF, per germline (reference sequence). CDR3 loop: CATGGRGSTQETQYF. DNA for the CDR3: TGTGCCACCGGTGGCAGGGGAAGTACACAAGAGACCCAGTACTTC. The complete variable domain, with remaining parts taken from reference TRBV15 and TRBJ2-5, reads DAMVIQNPRYQVTQFGKPVTLSCSQTLNHNVMYWYQQKSSQAPKLLFHYYDKDFNNEADTPDNFQSRRPNTSFCFLDIRSPGLGDTAMYLCATGGRGSTQETQYFGPGTRLLVL.

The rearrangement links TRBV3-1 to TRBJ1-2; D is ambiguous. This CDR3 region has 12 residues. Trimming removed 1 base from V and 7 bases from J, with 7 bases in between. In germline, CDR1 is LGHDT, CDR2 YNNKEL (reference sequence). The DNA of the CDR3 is TGTGCCAGCAGCCAAGTTTCTGGTGGCTACACCTTC. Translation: CASSQVSGGYTF. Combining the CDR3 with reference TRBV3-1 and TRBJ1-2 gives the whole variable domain DTAVSQTPKYLVTQMGNDKSIKCEQNLGHDTMYWYKQDSKKFLKIMFSYNNKELIINETVPNRFSPKSPDKAHLNLHINSLELGDSAVYFCASSQVSGGYTFGSGTRLTVV.

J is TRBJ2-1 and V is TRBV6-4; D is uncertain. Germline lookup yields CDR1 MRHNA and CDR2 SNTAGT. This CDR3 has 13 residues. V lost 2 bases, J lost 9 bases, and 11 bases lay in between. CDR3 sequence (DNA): TGTGCCAGCAGTGACATCCGTTTTGGTGAGCAGTTCTTC. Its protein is CASSDIRFGEQFF.